Reported below is one T cell receptor (beta chain). As yet, its antigen is unknown. Germline CDR1 and CDR2: MNHNS and SASEGT. This CDR3 has 15 amino acids. J gave up 9 bases and V 1 base, and 9 bases lay outside the gene matches. This sample was included in a study of graft-versus-host responses after intestinal transplantation. Study at large: Anti-thymocyte globulin served as induction for all recipients, who then took tacrolimus and steroids for three to four years.

The study, taken as a whole, reports: Where graft-donor T cell macrochimerism was present, patients had high graft-versus-host to host-versus-graft clonal ratios in allografts. Some GvH clones appeared in ileal mucosa or blood before recipient bone marrow.

Some clones are missing from TCRdb's copy, which holds only in-frame ones; the method was immunoSEQ multiplex PCR. Of about 8,200 clones listed, 85% to 95% are singletons. This TCR derives from a human patient who received an intestinal transplant, so some T cells may come from the graft donor. Material: PBMCs, obtained 11 days after intestinal transplantation. V and J are TRBV6-1 and TRBJ2-1; 7 nucleotides align to TRBD2. The DNA for the CDR3 is TGTGCCAGCAGTGAAGGGGGGGGAGGGCCGGCTGAGCAGTTCTTC. As protein: CASSEGGGGPAEQFF.